These T cell receptor beta chains were read from a single sample in a study of blood T cell repertoires in COVID-19. TCRdb keeps only in-frame clones here, not all; method: immunoSEQ multiplex PCR. The table shows about 200,000 clones, with nearly 90% occurring only once. Input material: peripheral blood. The receptors shown here come from a man aged 55 to 70 with active or convalescent COVID-19. The CDR3 runs from the conserved cysteine through the conserved F or W. The D gene is left open where the match is weak. Expanded clones are given a class, and other clones once, few, many or no size at all.

>TRBV5-1|TRBD1|TRBJ1-1|.
TGCGCCAGCAGCTTGTCGGGACAGGGGGCTTTAAACACTGAAGCTTTCTTT
CASSLSGQGALNTEAFF
>TRBV21-1|.|TRBJ1-3|.
TGTGCCAGCAGCACCAAAAAGACAGGGGATGGTTCGTGGAACACCATATATTTT
CASSTKKTGDGSWNTIYF
>TRBV12-3/TRBV12-4|.|TRBJ2-6|once
TGTGCCAGCAGCCAGGACAGGGCCAACGTCCTGACTTTC
CASSQDRANVLTF
>TRBV7-9|TRBD1|TRBJ1-2|.
TGTGCCAGCAGCCCCGGGACAGGGGGCGGGTATGGCTACACCTTC
CASSPGTGGGYGYTF
>TRBV2|TRBD2|TRBJ2-3|.
TGTGCCAGCAGTTTTAATAGCGGGGGGGCCGAAGATACGCAGTATTTT
CASSFNSGGAEDTQYF
>TRBV2|.|TRBJ2-3|.
TGTGCCAGCAGTGAAGCGCTGGGCGGGGGCACAGATACGCAGTATTTT
CASSEALGGGTDTQYF
>TRBV7-9|.|TRBJ2-1|.
TGTGCCAGCAGCTCTCTTCAGGTATACAATGAGCAGTTCTTC
CASSSLQVYNEQFF
>TRBV4-2|.|TRBJ1-1|.
TGTGCCAGCAGCCCGGTAGGGTCGGGGACTAACACTGAAGCTTTCTTT
CASSPVGSGTNTEAFF
>TRBV2|.|TRBJ2-3|.
TGTGCCAGCAGGGGGGAGGCAGATACGCAGTATTTT
CASRGEADTQYF
>TRBV18|.|TRBJ1-1|.
TGTGCCAGCTCCCTAACGGGGTCAGACACTGAAGCTTTCTTT
CASSLTGSDTEAFF
>TRBV6-5|TRBD1|TRBJ2-1|.
TGTGCCAGCGGTCAACCGGGACAGGGAAACAATGAGCAGTTCTTC
CASGQPGQGNNEQFF
>TRBV6-5|.|TRBJ2-5|.
TGTGCCAGCAGTCAAATGGGAGGGACCCAGTACTTC
CASSQMGGTQYF
>TRBV4-2|.|TRBJ2-5|.
TGTGCCAGCAGCCAAGAAGTCGCGGTGGGGGCCGGGGAGACCCAGTACTTC
CASSQEVAVGAGETQYF
>TRBV5-1|.|TRBJ1-1|.
TGCGCCAGCAGCTTGGCTATTGGACAGTACACTGAAGCTTTCTTT
CASSLAIGQYTEAFF
>TRBV2|.|TRBJ1-6|once
TGTGCCAGCAGTGATACGGAGGCGGGTCGTTCACCCCTCCACTTT
CASSDTEAGRSPLHF
>TRBV5-1|.|TRBJ1-1|.
TGCGCCAGCAGTTCCGACAGACCCACTGAAGCTTTCTTT
CASSSDRPTEAFF
>TRBV6-5|TRBD1|TRBJ1-2|.
TGTGCCAGCAGTACGGACAGGGTCGGCTACACCTTC
CASSTDRVGYTF
>TRBV5-1|.|TRBJ1-3|.
TGCGCCAGCAGCCCGGGGACTCGGAACACCATATATTTT
CASSPGTRNTIYF
>TRBV6-5|TRBD2|TRBJ2-1|.
TGTGCCAGCAGTTACCCCGCAGCGGGGGCCGACAATGAGCAGTTCTTC
CASSYPAAGADNEQFF
>TRBV5-6|TRBD1|TRBJ1-3|.
TGTGCCAGCAGCTTGGGACAGGGGAGGAGAAACACCATATATTTT
CASSLGQGRRNTIYF
>TRBV5-1|.|TRBJ1-6|few
TGCGCCAGCAGCTTGGCGGGGAATAATTCACCCCTCCACTTT
CASSLAGNNSPLHF
>TRBV5-6|.|TRBJ1-1|.
TGTGCCAGCAACCAGCGAGGCACTGAAGCTTTCTTT
CASNQRGTEAFF
>TRBV30|.|TRBJ1-5|.
TGTGCCTGGATTTACGGTAGCAATCAGCCCCAGCATTTT
CAWIYGSNQPQHF
>TRBV2|.|TRBJ2-5|.
TGTGCCAGCAGTGAAAGGGGGAAGACCCAGTACTTC
CASSERGKTQYF
>TRBV12-3/TRBV12-4|.|TRBJ1-4|.
TGTGCCAGCAGCCGCGGGGCAAAACTGTTTTTT
CASSRGAKLFF
>TRBV4-1|TRBD2|TRBJ2-1|once
TGCGCCAGCAGCCAACCCACGAGCGGGGGGGACAATGAGCAGTTCTTC
CASSQPTSGGDNEQFF
>TRBV6-1|.|TRBJ1-1|.
TGTGCCAGCAGTGACAGGGTTGAAGCTTTCTTT
CASSDRVEAFF
>TRBV27|.|TRBJ2-7|.
TGTGCCAGCAGTTTATCTAGGGGTTACGAGCAGTACTTC
CASSLSRGYEQYF
>TRBV5-1|TRBD2|TRBJ2-5|.
TGCGCCAGCAGCCCGGGACTAGTGGGGCAAGAGACCCAGTACTTC
CASSPGLVGQETQYF
>TRBV5-4|.|TRBJ2-5|.
TGTGCCAGCAGAGTTCAACAGGGTCGGGAAGAGACCCAGTACTTC
CASRVQQGREETQYF
>TRBV5-4|.|TRBJ1-1|few
TGTGCCAGCAGCTTGTGGGCCGGGAACACTGAAGCTTTCTTT
CASSLWAGNTEAFF
>TRBV6-1|.|TRBJ2-6|.
TGTGCCAGCAGTGAAGATGTCAGGGCAGGGATGACTTTC
CASSEDVRAGMTF
>TRBV6-2/TRBV6-3|TRBD2|TRBJ2-3|few
TGTGCCAGCAGTTCACTTCGGACTAGCGGGGCTACAGATACGCAGTATTTT
CASSSLRTSGATDTQYF
>TRBV30|TRBD1|TRBJ1-4|.
TGTGCCTGGAGTCCGACAGGGCTAAAGACTAATGAAAAACTGTTTTTT
CAWSPTGLKTNEKLFF
>TRBV2|TRBD1|TRBJ2-7|once
TGTGCCAGCAGAGCCGGACAGGGTGTGGGTTCCTACGAGCAGTACTTC
CASRAGQGVGSYEQYF
>TRBV9|.|TRBJ1-3|.
TGTGCCAGCAGCCTACCGCCAGGAAACACCATATATTTT
CASSLPPGNTIYF
>TRBV18|TRBD2|TRBJ2-5|once
TGTGCCAGCTCACCACAACAAGCGGGGGGCGCCCAAGAGACCCAGTACTTC
CASSPQQAGGAQETQYF
>TRBV6-6|TRBD2|TRBJ2-3|.
TGTGCCAGCAGTCCACACGGGTCTAGCGGGGGACGCACAGATACGCAGTATTTT
CASSPHGSSGGRTDTQYF
>TRBV6-5|.|TRBJ1-2|.
TGTGCCAGCAGTTACTCGAGCAGGGTTTATGGCTACACCTTC
CASSYSSRVYGYTF
>TRBV5-1|TRBD1|TRBJ1-4|once
TGCGCCAGCAGCCAGTGGGACAGGCGGAATGAAAAACTGTTTTTT
CASSQWDRRNEKLFF
>TRBV5-1|TRBD1|TRBJ1-1|.
TGCGCCAGCAGCCTTAGACAGGGGAACACTGAAGCTTTCTTT
CASSLRQGNTEAFF
>TRBV2|.|TRBJ2-7|.
TGTGCCAGCAGTGAACAGCTCGCGGGTTCCTACGAGCAGTACTTC
CASSEQLAGSYEQYF
>TRBV2|.|TRBJ1-6|.
TGTGCCAGCAGCCGGGCCGGGGGTAATTCACCCCTCCACTTT
CASSRAGGNSPLHF
>TRBV18|.|TRBJ1-1|.
TGTGCCAGCTCACCAAATCAGGGGCCTGACACTGAAGCTTTCTTT
CASSPNQGPDTEAFF
>TRBV6-1|.|TRBJ2-5|.
TGTGCCAGCAGTGAATATGGGGCGGGGGAGACCCAGTACTTC
CASSEYGAGETQYF
>TRBV25-1|.|TRBJ1-4|.
TGTGCCAGCAGTGAAGGTGCCGGGGGTGAAAAACTGTTTTTT
CASSEGAGGEKLFF
>TRBV24-1|TRBD1|TRBJ2-1|.
TGTGCCACCAGTGACCTTGGACAGGGGGCCTACAATGAGCAGTTCTTC
CATSDLGQGAYNEQFF
>TRBV27|.|TRBJ1-1|.
TGTGCCAGCTCAGCAGGGGTAATAACTGAAGCTTTCTTT
CASSAGVITEAFF